The 28 T cell receptor beta chains presented below share a single source sample, sequenced in a study of response to subunit inactivated influenza vaccine. From the RT-PCR reads, TCRdb called clonotypes with MiXCR, one entry per CDR3 protein. The top ten clones hold around 7.3% of a sample with 550,000 to 800,000 distinct CDR3 sequences, 11% to 15% of them seen once. This sample comprised PBMCs from blood, obtained around two weeks before vaccination. These receptors were collected from a man aged 45-65 years who received an inactivated influenza vaccine.

There are many counts of this clonotype. V gene TRBV5-6 combines with J gene TRBJ2-2; D is undetermined. The V and J ends lost 0 bases and 6 bases respectively, with 6 bases between them. The CDR3 is made up of 13 amino acids. Germline V gene data show CDR1 as SGHDT and CDR2 as YYEEEE. CDR3 nucleotides: TGTGCCAGCAGCTTGGGAGGCTCCGGGGAGCTGTTTTTT. Translated, it gives CASSLGGSGELFF.

The chain combines TRBV12-3 or TRBV12-4 with TRBJ2-6, with a possible D match to TRBD1 (5 bases). The CDR3 runs 19 residues. The ends were cut back, 1 base at V and 1 base at J, with 17 bases in the middle. The CDR3 loop reads CASSLGQIQGLSGANVLTF. The CDR3 bases are TGTGCCAGCAGTTTAGGTCAGATTCAGGGTTTATCTGGGGCCAACGTCCTGACTTTC.

This clonotype was found a few times. J is TRBJ2-2 and V is TRBV29-1, with TRBD1 as a possible D gene (5 bases). Germline loops: CDR1 SQVTM, CDR2 ANQGSEA. Trimming removed 7 bases at V and 0 bases at J, with 9 bases between. The CDR3 is 13 amino acids. The DNA of the CDR3 is TGCAGCGCTTGGACAACGAACACCGGGGAGCTGTTTTTT. It translates to CSAWTTNTGELFF.

The CDR3 region is CSGGDVYGYTF. CDR3 DNA: TGCAGCGGCGGGGACGTTTACGGCTACACCTTC. The gene calls are TRBV29-1 and TRBJ1-2; D perhaps matches TRBD1 (5 bases). V was pared by 7 bases and J by 8 bases, with 14 bases between. The CDR3 extends over 11 amino acids. The germline CDR1 and CDR2 sequences are SQVTM and ANQGSEA.

V and J are TRBV24-1 and TRBJ2-1; TRBD1 is a possible D gene (6 bases). In germline, CDR1 is KGHDR, CDR2 SFDVKD. Trimming removed 1 base at V and 0 bases at J, with 18 bases between. The CDR3 has 19 amino acids. The CDR3 here is CATSDLPDRTESSYNEQFF. CDR3 bases: TGTGCCACCAGTGATTTACCCGACAGGACGGAGAGCTCCTACAATGAGCAGTTCTTC.

The chain is built from TRBV29-1 and TRBJ2-7; TRBD1 matches 7 bases. Per germline, CDR1 SQVTM and CDR2 ANQGSEA. This CDR3 contains 16 residues. Losses at the gene ends were 5 bases for V and 0 bases for J; bases not matched to a gene: 13. The CDR3 DNA follows: TGCAGCGTTTCTCCCGGGACAGCCCCCAGCTCCTACGAGCAGTACTTC. It translates to CSVSPGTAPSSYEQYF.

At least ten counts were recorded for this clonotype. The genes are TRBV5-1 and TRBJ2-7, with 9 positions matching TRBD2. The CDR3 spans 15 residues. The germline V gene has CDR1 SGHRS and CDR2 YFSETQ. Trimming at V came to 4 bases and at J to 2 bases, leaving 7 bases not matched to a gene. This chain's CDR3 is CASSHYSGSAYEQYF. CDR3 in DNA: TGCGCCAGCAGCCACTATAGCGGGAGCGCCTACGAGCAGTACTTC.

This chain joins TRBV7-9 and TRBJ2-5; TRBD2 might be the D (6 bases). Germline CDR1 and CDR2: SEHNR and FQNEAQ (reference sequence). V gave up 4 bases and J gave up 0 bases, with 15 bases separating them. This CDR3 contains 16 residues. The CDR3 is CASSYRGGTHQETQYF. The CDR3 DNA reads TGTGCCAGCAGCTATCGCGGCGGGACCCACCAAGAGACCCAGTACTTC.

This clonotype has just a few counts. This chain uses TRBV20-1 with TRBJ2-3; 8 nucleotides agree with TRBD2. Germline-derived CDR1 and CDR2 are DFQATT and SNEGSKA (reference sequence). The CDR3 is made up of 16 amino acids. The junction had 12 bases not matched to a gene; V was cut back by 6 bases and J by 1 base. The DNA for the CDR3 is TGCAGTGCCAACAAAGCCCGGGGGGGCCGCACAGATACGCAGTATTTT. This translates into CSANKARGGRTDTQYF.

Ten or more counts support this clonotype. The chain couples TRBV12-3 or TRBV12-4 to TRBJ2-5; a weak D match, TRBD2 (6 bases). The germline V and J ends were trimmed by 0 bases and 4 bases, with 6 bases remaining between them. The CDR3 sequence is 13 residues long. The DNA for the CDR3 is TGTGCCAGCAGTTTAGCGGGAGGAGAGACCCAGTACTTC. Protein product: CASSLAGGETQYF.

This clonotype was seen a handful of times. This rearrangement joins TRBV29-1 to TRBJ2-1, with 10 bases fitting TRBD1. Trimming removed 3 bases from V and 9 bases from J; junction bases left unmatched: 17. Per the germline V gene, CDR1 is SQVTM and CDR2 is ANQGSEA. CDR3 length equals 17 residues. For the CDR3, the DNA is TGCAGCGTTGATTCACCTCTCCGGGACAGGGGTATAGGTGAGCAGTTCTTC. This gives the protein CSVDSPLRDRGIGEQFF.

V and J are TRBV20-1 and TRBJ1-4; 8 positions match TRBD1. Germline V gives CDR1 DFQATT, CDR2 SNEGSKA (reference sequence). The length of the CDR3 is 16 residues. J was trimmed by 4 bases and V by 0 bases; bases with no gene match: 7. The CDR3: CSARDLDRVDNEKLFF. The DNA for the CDR3 is TGCAGTGCTAGAGATCTGGACAGGGTAGATAATGAAAAACTGTTTTTT.

V and J are TRBV20-1 and TRBJ2-3, with 8 nucleotides matching TRBD1. Trimming removed 3 bases from V and 0 bases from J; junction bases left unmatched: 8. Germline values: CDR1 DFQATT, CDR2 SNEGSKA (reference sequence). The CDR3 is made up of 16 amino acids. In nucleotides, the CDR3 is TGCAGTGCTAGTCCACTCACAGGGGGTAGCACAGATACGCAGTATTTT. It is translated as CSASPLTGGSTDTQYF.

This clonotype was recorded at least ten times. The rearrangement joins TRBV28 to TRBJ2-2; D possibly uses TRBD1 or TRBD2 (5 bases each). Germline-derived CDR1 and CDR2 are MDHEN and SYDVKM. Trimming took 2 bases from V and 5 from J, leaving 9 bases between them. The CDR3 consists of 14 residues. For the CDR3, the DNA is TGTGCCAGCAGTTTAAACAGGAGGACCGGGGAGCTGTTTTTT. This encodes CASSLNRRTGELFF.

V usage is TRBV21-1 and J usage is TRBJ2-7; TRBD1 reflects the table's D call only, with no check against the DNA. TRBV21-1 corresponds to a pseudogene. CDR3 size: 13 residues. The CDR3 DNA reads as TGTGCCCTCCAGGGAAAGTTCCCTGGGGAGCAGTACTTC. Translating it yields CALQGKFPGEQYF.

A few counts support this clonotype. The V gene is TRBV29-1, the J gene TRBJ2-1; 8 bases map to TRBD2. Germline CDR1 is SQVTM and CDR2 is ANQGSEA. This CDR3 contains 14 residues. Trimming took 7 bases from V and 2 from J; bases not matched to a gene: 7. The CDR3 sequence: CSALAGNPYNEQFF. The DNA of the CDR3 is TGCAGCGCCTTAGCGGGAAACCCCTACAATGAGCAGTTCTTC.

This clonotype was counted only a few times. In DNA, the CDR3 is TGTGCCAGCAGCTTAGGGAGGGGGCTTGATGGCTACACCTTC. Translating gives CASSLGRGLDGYTF. This chain joins TRBV7-2 and TRBJ1-2, with 7 bases that match TRBD1. Unmatched junction bases numbered 5, after V lost 1 base and J lost 6 bases. Germline V gene lookup returns CDR1 SGHTA and CDR2 FQGNSA. The CDR3 is 14 residues long.

This clonotype was seen at least ten times. The V and J genes are TRBV19 and TRBJ2-1; TRBD2 agrees at 7 bases. The CDR3 extends over 15 amino acids. The ends lost 4 bases at V and 0 bases at J; junction bases unmatched: 3. Looked up from germline, CDR1 is LNHDA and CDR2 is SQIVND (reference sequence). CDR3 in DNA: TGTGCCAGTAGTACCGGACTAGGCTCCTACAATGAGCAGTTCTTC. Translation: CASSTGLGSYNEQFF. The variable domain in full, with the rest retrieved from reference TRBV19 and TRBJ2-1, is DGGITQSPKYLFRKEGQNVTLSCEQNLNHDAMYWYRQDPGQGLRLIYYSQIVNDFQKGDIAEGYSVSREKKESFPLTVTSAQKNPTAFYLCASSTGLGSYNEQFFGPGTRLTVL.

This clonotype was found a few times. V is TRBV6-2 or TRBV6-3 and J is TRBJ2-1; 7 bases map to TRBD2. V gave up 0 bases and J gave up 6 bases; unmatched junction bases: 5. CDR1 and CDR2 from the germline V gene are MNHEY and SVGEGT. This CDR3 region has 15 residues. The CDR3 region has the DNA TGTGCCAGCAGTTACTCCGCTAGCGGAGCCAATGAGCAGTTCTTC. Translated: CASSYSASGANEQFF.

The CDR3 nucleotides read TGTGCCAGCAGCTTAGAGGCGGGGGGACAGGGCTACGAGCAGTACTTC. Its translation: CASSLEAGGQGYEQYF. The V gene is TRBV11-2, the J gene TRBJ2-7, with a weak D call TRBD1 (9 bases). Trimming took off 0 bases at V and 3 bases at J, with 15 bases between the two ends. The V gene's germline CDR1 is SGHAT and CDR2 FQNNGV. This CDR3 region has 16 residues.

This clonotype appeared once. The chain joins TRBV13 to TRBJ1-2, with D possibly being TRBD1 (5 bases). Trimming removed 2 bases from V and 4 bases from J, with 11 bases in between. This CDR3 contains 14 residues. Germline V lookup: CDR1 PRHDT, CDR2 FYEKMQ (reference sequence). In DNA, the CDR3 is TGTGCCAGCAGCTTACCTTCGGACACCTATGGCTACACCTTC. It is translated as CASSLPSDTYGYTF. Full variable domain (missing parts from reference TRBV13 and TRBJ1-2): AAGVIQSPRHLIKEKRETATLKCYPIPRHDTVYWYQQGPGQDPQFLISFYEKMQSDKGSIPDRFSAQQFSDYHSELNMSSLELGDSALYFCASSLPSDTYGYTFGSGTRLTVV.

This clonotype was counted between two and nine times. The rearrangement uses TRBV7-8 and TRBJ1-2, with no clear D. Trimming removed 5 bases from V and 1 base from J, with 14 bases in between. Germline values: CDR1 SGHVS, CDR2 FQNEAQ. The CDR3 spans 15 residues. The CDR3 is CASSLTLEINYGYTF. Here the CDR3 DNA reads TGTGCCAGCAGCCTCACGCTTGAAATTAACTATGGCTACACCTTC.

This chain links TRBV30 with TRBJ1-4; TRBD1 matches at 10 bases. The CDR3 covers 14 residues. The germline CDR1 and CDR2 sequences are GTSNPN and SVGIG (reference sequence). Trimming removed 7 bases from V and 8 bases from J; junction bases left unmatched: 10. Here the CDR3 reads CASRQGAAREKLFF. CDR3 bases: TGTGCCTCCAGACAGGGGGCGGCTCGAGAAAAACTGTTTTTT. Variable domain in full (rest from reference TRBV30 and TRBJ1-4): SQTIHQWPATLVQPVGSPLSLECTVEGTSNPNLYWYRQAAGRGLQLLFYSVGIGQISSEVPQNLSASRPQDRQFILSSKKLLLSDSGFYLCASRQGAAREKLFFGSGTQLSVL.

The chain links TRBV20-1 to TRBJ2-6; tentatively, D is TRBD1 (5 bases). The ends were cut back, 1 base at V and 0 bases at J, with 13 bases in the middle. Germline V gene sequence: CDR1 DFQATT, CDR2 SNEGSKA (reference sequence). There are 17 residues in the CDR3. The CDR3 region has the DNA TGCAGTGCTAGAGGCAGTGACAGAGTCTCTGGGGCCAACGTCCTGACTTTC. This sequence encodes CSARGSDRVSGANVLTF.

The V and J genes are TRBV3-1 and TRBJ2-1; the D gene could be TRBD1 or TRBD2 (5 bases each). This CDR3 is 14 amino acids long. Germline V gene sequence: CDR1 LGHDT, CDR2 YNNKEL (reference sequence). V was clipped by 4 bases and J by 11 bases, with 18 bases between them. CDR3 amino acids: CASSPKAGAQKQFF. CDR3 bases: TGTGCCAGCAGCCCTAAAGCCGGGGCCCAAAAGCAGTTCTTC.

This clonotype was found a few times. The genes are TRBV30 and TRBJ2-1; 8 bases line up with TRBD2. CDR1 and CDR2 from the germline V gene are GTSNPN and SVGIG (reference sequence). The CDR3 contains 14 residues. V was clipped by 8 bases and J by 7 bases; unmatched bases: 13. The chain's CDR3 is CAQRVAGGRNEQFF. The CDR3, as DNA: TGTGCCCAACGCGTGGCGGGGGGCCGGAATGAGCAGTTCTTC.

The rearrangement uses TRBV6-5 and TRBJ2-7; a weak D match, TRBD2 (6 bases). Germline V gene sequence: CDR1 MNHEY, CDR2 SVGAGI. This CDR3 region has 17 residues. V lost 2 bases to trimming and J lost 2 bases, with 19 bases between them. CDR3 sequence: CASSYRSLGREAYEQYF. CDR3 nucleotide sequence: TGTGCCAGCAGTTACCGAAGTTTAGGGCGGGAAGCCTACGAGCAGTACTTC.

This clonotype occurred a few times. The chain uses TRBV7-2 and TRBJ2-5; tentative D call: TRBD2 (6 bases). V was trimmed by 1 base and J by 7 bases, leaving 16 bases between them. CDR3 length: 15 residues. The germline V gene has CDR1 SGHTA and CDR2 FQGNSA. The CDR3 nucleotides are TGTGCCAGCAGCTTAGGGACTAACCCGGCTGGGACCCAGTACTTC. Translation: CASSLGTNPAGTQYF.